Below, 32 T cell receptor beta chains from the same sample are listed, as sequenced in a study of cytomegalovirus exposure and HLA in healthy donors. The PCR was carried out with 60 Vbeta primers and 13 Jbeta primers. Measured with immunoSEQ multiplex PCR; TCRdb has only the in-frame clones, and not every one. The table includes around 120,000 clones, around 80% detected once. The specimen was PBMCs. Receptors originate from a woman in her forties in good health and CMV-seropositive.

This sequence joins TRBV6-5 and TRBJ2-7; tentative D call: TRBD2 (5 bases). The CDR3 spans 15 residues. CDR1 and CDR2 (germline): MNHEY, SVGAGI. V lost 8 bases and J 1 base, leaving 18 bases between the germline ends. Written as DNA, the CDR3 is TGTGCCAGCTCATCGCGCGGGCAGGCATCCTACGAGCAGTACTTC. Its translation: CASSSRGQASYEQYF.

DNA of the CDR3: TGTGCCAGCAGATGGGGGACTAGCGGCTACAATGAGCAGTTCTTC. Protein: CASRWGTSGYNEQFF. The gene calls are TRBV27 and TRBJ2-1; TRBD2 matches at 11 bases. CDR3 length equals 15 residues. Trimming took 6 bases from V and 3 from J; bases not matched to a gene: 4. CDR1 and CDR2 from the germline V gene are MNHEY and SMNVEV (reference sequence).

The chain couples TRBV30 to TRBJ2-5; 10 nucleotides agree with TRBD1. V gave up 3 bases and J gave up 4 bases; unmatched junction bases: 5. Germline CDR1 is GTSNPN and CDR2 is SVGIG (reference sequence). The length of the CDR3 is 14 residues. CDR3 coding DNA: TGTGCCTGGAGCACGACAGGGGGCGCAGAGACCCAGTACTTC. Protein product: CAWSTTGGAETQYF.

The chain links TRBV5-8 to TRBJ1-4; D ambiguous. V lost 5 bases to trimming and J lost 5 bases, with 4 bases between them. Per the germline V gene, CDR1 is SGHTS and CDR2 is YDEGEE. This CDR3 comprises 11 residues. This chain's CDR3 is CASSPNEKLFF. The CDR3 coding sequence is TGTGCCAGCAGTCCGAATGAAAAACTGTTTTTT. Combining the CDR3 with reference TRBV5-8 and TRBJ1-4 gives the whole variable domain EAGVTQSPTHLIKTRGQQATLRCSPISGHTSVYWYQQALGLGLQFLLWYDEGEERNRGNFPPRFSGRQFPNYSSELNVNALELEDSALYLCASSPNEKLFFGSGTQLSVL.

In the case of this clone: This sample includes further DNA sequences coding for the same CDR3. The gene calls are TRBV1 and TRBJ2-7; TRBD1 was called by the table and not checked on the DNA. TRBV1 is flagged as a pseudogene. The CDR3 spans 19 residues. CDR3 in amino acids: CTSSQEGVKKGQGPYEQYF. The CDR3 DNA follows: TGCACCAGCAGCCAAGAAGGGGTCAAGAAAGGACAGGGACCTTACGAGCAGTACTTC.

This chain connects TRBV5-1 to TRBJ2-1; 8 bases match TRBD1. In germline, CDR1 is SGHRS, CDR2 YFSETQ. After removal of 4 bases from V and 0 bases from J, the junction contained 3 bases not matched to a gene. The CDR3 contains 15 residues. CDR3 region: CASSTGGFSYNEQFF. The CDR3 nucleotides read TGCGCCAGCAGCACAGGGGGGTTCTCCTACAATGAGCAGTTCTTC.

This chain uses TRBV12-5 with TRBJ1-5; D is unclear. V was clipped by 1 base and J by 4 bases, with 5 bases between them. The germline CDR1 and CDR2 sequences are LGHNT and FRNRAP. CDR3 length: 13 residues. CDR3 residues: CASGLGQNQPQHF. As DNA, the CDR3 is TGTGCTAGTGGTTTGGGGCAAAATCAGCCCCAGCATTTT.

The rearrangement joins TRBV19 to TRBJ1-4, with D tentatively TRBD1 (5 bases). The ends were cut back, 3 bases at V and 8 bases at J, with 19 bases in the middle. The germline CDR1 and CDR2 sequences are LNHDA and SQIVND (reference sequence). This CDR3 contains 16 residues. The DNA for the CDR3 is TGTGCCAGTAGTATGATTTTAAAAGGGACTGGCGAAAAACTGTTTTTT. This gives the protein CASSMILKGTGEKLFF. The whole variable domain, remainder taken from reference TRBV19 and TRBJ1-4, is DGGITQSPKYLFRKEGQNVTLSCEQNLNHDAMYWYRQDPGQGLRLIYYSQIVNDFQKGDIAEGYSVSREKKESFPLTVTSAQKNPTAFYLCASSMILKGTGEKLFFGSGTQLSVL.

The gene calls are TRBV7-9 and TRBJ2-7; a possible D gene is TRBD2 (5 bases). The CDR3 is made up of 11 amino acids. V was cut by 5 bases and J by 4 bases, with 6 bases left in between. Germline V gene sequence: CDR1 SEHNR, CDR2 FQNEAQ (reference sequence). CDR3 DNA sequence: TGTGCCAGCAGCCGGGGTTACGAGCAGTACTTC. It yields the protein CASSRGYEQYF.

The V call is TRBV13, the J call TRBJ2-5; 8 bases map to TRBD2. The germline gives CDR1 PRHDT, CDR2 FYEKMQ (reference sequence). V lost 5 bases, J lost 2 bases, and 10 bases stayed unmatched. CDR3 size: 16 residues. The CDR3 loop is CASSPRGGGLQETQYF. CDR3 bases: TGTGCCAGCAGCCCCCGCGGCGGGGGGCTGCAAGAGACCCAGTACTTC.

This clone has a handful of counts. The chain is built from TRBV29-1 and TRBJ1-5; D ambiguous. The CDR3 has 13 amino acids. In germline, CDR1 is SQVTM, CDR2 ANQGSEA. V was clipped by 4 bases and J by 6 bases, with 13 bases between them. The CDR3 sequence is CSVGNGPGQPQHF. The CDR3 coding sequence is TGCAGCGTTGGGAATGGGCCCGGTCAGCCCCAGCATTTT.

The V and J genes are TRBV7-8 and TRBJ2-7; D call uncertain. The CDR3 length is 13 residues. Germline CDR1 and CDR2: SGHVS and FQNEAQ. The ends were cut back, 4 bases at V and 3 bases at J, with 10 bases in the middle. The CDR3, as DNA: TGTGCCAGCAGCTCGGCGGCCGGCTACGAGCAGTACTTC. Amino acids: CASSSAAGYEQYF.

The chain uses TRBV19 and TRBJ1-6, with D unresolved. This CDR3 has 15 amino acids. Trimming pared 6 bases from V and 14 bases from J, leaving 23 bases between. Germline CDR1 and CDR2: LNHDA and SQIVND (reference sequence). DNA for the CDR3: TGTGCCAGTAGCCCGAACACATTGAGGATATGGGCCCTCCACTTT. Translating it yields CASSPNTLRIWALHF.

This chain links TRBV18 with TRBJ2-1; tentative D call: TRBD2 (5 bases). V was shortened by 1 base and J by 9 bases, with 13 bases between the two germline ends. Germline V gene data show CDR1 as KGHSH and CDR2 as LQKENI. This CDR3 spans 14 amino acids. CDR3 coding DNA: TGTGCCAGCTCACCACAACAACTAGACGGTGAGCAGTTCTTC. It encodes CASSPQQLDGEQFF.

The rearrangement links TRBV30 to TRBJ2-3, with 7 bases lining up with TRBD2. Germline CDR1 is GTSNPN and CDR2 is SVGIG (reference sequence). The CDR3 is 14 amino acids. J gave up 0 bases and V 5 bases, and 5 bases lay outside the gene matches. This CDR3 is CAWGEGSSTDTQYF. DNA for the CDR3: TGTGCCTGGGGGGAGGGCTCTAGCACAGATACGCAGTATTTT.

The chain couples TRBV5-1 to TRBJ2-3; 8 bases are a match to TRBD1. Germline CDR1 and CDR2: SGHRS and YFSETQ. V shed 4 bases and J 3 bases; nucleotides not matched to a gene: 7. CDR3 length equals 15 residues. CDR3 sequence reads: CASSPWTGNTDTQYF. The CDR3 DNA sequence: TGCGCCAGCAGCCCCTGGACAGGGAATACAGATACGCAGTATTTT.

The sample holds one count of this clone. The chain links TRBV5-6 to TRBJ2-5, with D maybe TRBD1 (6 bases). V gave up 3 bases and J gave up 6 bases, with 12 bases separating them. The CDR3 contains 13 residues. Germline assignment: CDR1 SGHDT and CDR2 YYEEEE. This CDR3 reads CASSSQGRQTQYF. CDR3 sequence (DNA): TGTGCCAGCAGCTCACAGGGTAGACAGACCCAGTACTTC.

The rearrangement uses TRBV6-4 and TRBJ2-1; TRBD2 matches 8 bases. The CDR3 is made up of 15 amino acids. Germline V gene data show CDR1 as MRHNA and CDR2 as SNTAGT. The V segment lost 4 bases and the J segment 3 bases; nucleotides outside the gene matches: 5. CDR3 residues: CASSVLSGNYNEQFF. CDR3 in DNA: TGTGCCAGCAGTGTCCTTAGCGGGAACTACAATGAGCAGTTCTTC.

The J gene is TRBJ2-1, the V gene TRBV4-3; 10 positions agree with TRBD2. V shed 0 bases, J shed 2 bases, and the junction held 4 bases outside the gene matches. This CDR3 is 17 amino acids long. Germline assignment: CDR1 LGHNA and CDR2 YSLEER. The CDR3 region has the DNA TGCGCCAGCAGCCAAGAACCTAGCGGGAGCCCCTACAATGAGCAGTTCTTC. Protein product: CASSQEPSGSPYNEQFF.

This sequence joins TRBV7-9 and TRBJ2-5, with 8 bases fitting TRBD2. The DNA end is more similar to TRBJ2-7, so the J call may be wrong. This CDR3 contains 15 residues. The V gene's germline CDR1 is SEHNR and CDR2 FQNEAQ (reference sequence). CDR3 sequence: CASSRLGGGSYEQYF. The CDR3 nucleotides read TGTGCCAGCAGCCGACTTGGCGGGGGGAGCTACGAGCAGTACTTC.

The V gene is TRBV18, the J gene TRBJ2-7, with D perhaps matching TRBD1 (5 bases). V lost 2 bases, J lost 5 bases, and 10 bases lay in between. The V gene's germline CDR1 is KGHSH and CDR2 LQKENI. The CDR3 runs 13 residues. The CDR3 sequence: CASSPVQGNEQYF. For the CDR3, the DNA is TGTGCCAGCTCACCAGTCCAGGGAAACGAGCAGTACTTC. The variable domain in full, completed from reference TRBV18 and TRBJ2-7, reads NAGVMQNPRHLVRRRGQEARLRCSPMKGHSHVYWYRQLPEEGLKFMVYLQKENIIDESGMPKERFSAEFPKEGPSILRIQQVVRGDSAAYFCASSPVQGNEQYFGPGTRLTVT.

This chain uses TRBV6-5 with TRBJ1-3, with D maybe TRBD1 (5 bases). This CDR3 region has 15 residues. Germline V gene sequence: CDR1 MNHEY, CDR2 SVGAGI. Trimming shortened V by 7 bases and J by 0 bases, and 13 bases separated the two germline ends. CDR3 region: CASNNGGVSGNTIYF. The CDR3 region has the DNA TGTGCCAGCAATAACGGGGGGGTCTCTGGAAACACCATATATTTT.

The CDR3 nucleotides read TGTGCCAGCAGTGACTGCTCAGATCAAGAGACCCAGTACTTC. This translates into CASSDCSDQETQYF. This rearrangement joins TRBV6-4 to TRBJ2-5; D is unclear. The V and J ends lost 1 base and 2 bases respectively, with 8 bases between them. CDR1 and CDR2 (germline): MRHNA, SNTAGT. The CDR3 has 14 amino acids.

This chain connects TRBV6-5 to TRBJ1-4, with a tentative D call TRBD1 (5 bases). Germline CDR1 reads MNHEY; CDR2 reads SVGAGI. The CDR3 length is 15 residues. Between the trimmed V and J ends, which lost 2 bases and 7 bases, there was a span of 14 bases. For the CDR3, the DNA is TGTGCCAGCAGTTACAGGGCAGGGCTCACTGAAAAACTGTTTTTT. The encoded protein is CASSYRAGLTEKLFF.

The gene calls are TRBV5-6 and TRBJ2-1; 8 nucleotides agree with TRBD1. The CDR3 has 16 amino acids. The V and J ends lost 3 bases and 7 bases, in that order; junction bases with no gene match: 12. Germline CDR1 SGHDT, CDR2 YYEEEE. The CDR3 spells CASSSTGAPLVNEQFF. As DNA, the CDR3 is TGTGCCAGCAGCTCGACAGGGGCCCCCCTAGTAAATGAGCAGTTCTTC. The full variable domain, rest sourced from reference TRBV5-6 and TRBJ2-1, is DAGVTQSPTHLIKTRGQQVTLRCSPKSGHDTVSWYQQALGQGPQFIFQYYEEEERQRGNFPDRFSGHQFPNYSSELNVNALLLGDSALYLCASSSTGAPLVNEQFFGPGTRLTVL.

The V gene is TRBV25-1, the J gene TRBJ2-2, with D unresolved. The germline CDR1 and CDR2 sequences are MGHDK and SYGVNS. V was trimmed by 6 bases and J by 1 base, leaving 6 bases between them. This CDR3 region has 13 residues. The CDR3 DNA reads TGTGCCAGCAGACAGCAGAACACCGGGGAGCTGTTTTTT. Translating gives CASRQQNTGELFF.

The rearrangement links TRBV6-1 to TRBJ1-5; D may be TRBD1 (6 bases). The CDR3 consists of 14 residues. Germline loops: CDR1 MNHNS, CDR2 SASEGT. V lost 7 bases to trimming and J lost 3 bases, with 13 bases between them. The CDR3 DNA follows: TGTGCCAGCAAACAGGGAGGGGACAATCAGCCCCAGCATTTT. It is translated as CASKQGGDNQPQHF.

The rearrangement uses TRBV6-5 and TRBJ2-7; 11 bases line up with TRBD1. Losses at the gene ends were 2 bases for V and 6 bases for J; bases not matched to a gene: 9. The CDR3 sequence is 16 residues long. Germline-derived CDR1 and CDR2 are MNHEY and SVGAGI. This CDR3 reads CASSYRSGQGVGEQYF. The CDR3, as DNA: TGTGCCAGCAGTTACCGATCGGGACAGGGGGTCGGCGAGCAGTACTTC.

The rearrangement uses TRBV7-9 and TRBJ2-3, with D unclear. Germline CDR1 and CDR2: SEHNR and FQNEAQ (reference sequence). CDR3 length equals 11 residues. The V and J ends lost 6 bases and 5 bases respectively, with 6 bases between them. CDR3 protein: CASRGLDTQYF. CDR3 in DNA: TGTGCCAGCAGGGGCCTAGATACGCAGTATTTT.

Turning to this clone: Germline is not matched at one junction end, which may reflect a read error. This chain connects TRBV5-1 to TRBJ2-7; 7 positions match TRBD1. CDR1 and CDR2 (germline): SGHRS, YFSETQ. The CDR3 extends over 15 amino acids. CDR3 region: CASRKTEGSQDRFHF. CDR3 in DNA: TGCGCCAGCAGGAAGACGGAAGGATCCCAGGACAGGTTCCACTTC.

This clone has only one observation. This chain connects TRBV7-8 to TRBJ2-5, with 10 bases lining up with TRBD2. There are 16 residues in the CDR3. Germline V lookup: CDR1 SGHVS, CDR2 FQNEAQ. V lost 1 base, J lost 9 bases, and 11 bases stayed unmatched. CDR3 region: CASSLVNSGGQQAQYF. For the CDR3, the DNA is TGTGCCAGCAGCTTAGTGAATAGCGGGGGGCAACAAGCCCAGTACTTC. The whole variable domain, remainder taken from reference TRBV7-8 and TRBJ2-5, is GAGVSQSPRYKVAKRGQDVALRCDPISGHVSLFWYQQALGQGPEFLTYFQNEAQLDKSGLPSDRFFAERPEGSVSTLKIQRTQQEDSAVYLCASSLVNSGGQQAQYFGPGTRLLVL.

This clone came up once. The V gene is TRBV27, the J gene TRBJ2-7, with a weak D call TRBD2 (6 bases). V was cut by 5 bases and J by 0 bases, with 14 bases left in between. The CDR3 loop spans 15 amino acids. CDR1 and CDR2 from the germline V gene are MNHEY and SMNVEV (reference sequence). CDR3 bases: TGTGCCAGCAGTCAAGTCTCAGCGGGCTCCTACGAGCAGTACTTC. Amino acid sequence: CASSQVSAGSYEQYF.